Below are 5 T cell receptor beta chains sequenced from a single sample in a study of PD-1 blockade in classical Hodgkin lymphoma. Indicated time point: cycle 4 day 1 (C4D1), after six to seven weeks of nivolumab. Every patient experienced relapse after autologous stem cell transplantation, and brentuximab vedotin exposure varied. Starting with thawed PBMCs, CD4+ T cells were purified by magnetic negative selection. Repertoires were generated with immunoSEQ multiplex PCR, while TCRdb's copy carries only in-frame clones and drops some. The table records under 20,000 clones, around 70% of them present only once. Material: CD4+ T cells from blood, obtained before the fourth cycle of nivolumab. The receptors stem from a human donor with classical Hodgkin lymphoma.

The chain is built from TRBV2 and TRBJ2-4; D possibly corresponds to TRBD1 (6 bases). The CDR3 has 16 residues. Germline lookup yields CDR1 SNHLY and CDR2 FYNNEI. Between the trimmed V and J ends, which lost 2 bases and 1 base, there was a span of 12 bases. In DNA, the CDR3 is TGTGCCAGCAGTGAAATGGGGGCGAGGGCCAAAAACATTCAGTACTTC. Its translation: CASSEMGARAKNIQYF.

The rearrangement links TRBV2 to TRBJ2-7; TRBD1 matches at 8 bases. From germline, CDR1 is SNHLY and CDR2 FYNNEI. The V gene end was trimmed by 6 bases and the J gene end by 5 bases; junction bases not matched to a gene: 6. This CDR3 spans 13 amino acids. The CDR3 loop is CASRVDRVHEQYF. CDR3 coding DNA: TGTGCCAGCAGGGTGGACAGGGTCCACGAGCAGTACTTC.

This clone has only a few counts. The rearrangement joins TRBV28 to TRBJ1-1; D is uncertain. Trimming removed 6 bases from V and 10 bases from J, with 15 bases in between. The CDR3 runs 12 residues. Germline CDR1 and CDR2: MDHEN and SYDVKM. CDR3 region: CASRSPGYGAFF. In DNA form, the CDR3 reads TGTGCCAGCAGGTCGCCGGGGTACGGAGCTTTCTTT.

The V call is TRBV6-1, the J call TRBJ2-7, with 10 bases identical to TRBD2. The CDR3 is 14 amino acids. The J segment lost 6 bases and the V segment lost 7 bases, leaving 9 bases of the junction unmatched. Germline CDR1 MNHNS, CDR2 SASEGT. The CDR3 is CASTLGLAAVEQYF. DNA of the CDR3: TGTGCCAGCACCCTCGGACTAGCGGCCGTCGAGCAGTACTTC.

The chain couples TRBV30 to TRBJ2-1, with D possibly called TRBD1 or TRBD2 (6 bases each). In germline, CDR1 is GTSNPN, CDR2 SVGIG (reference sequence). V was clipped by 1 base and J by 1 base, with 11 bases between them. This CDR3 has 15 amino acids. CDR3 sequence (DNA): TGTGCCTGGAGTGGCGGGACATCTTCCTACAATGAGCAGTTCTTC. It specifies CAWSGGTSSYNEQFF.